One sample yielded the 5 T cell receptor beta chains listed below, sequenced in a study of shared clonotypes between healthy human individuals. The data were produced by immunoSEQ multiplex PCR, yet TCRdb's version contains in-frame clones alone and is incomplete. The data show roughly 1,500,000 clones, 98% seen once. Input material: naive CD4+ T cells sorted from blood. Subset noted: CD45RA+ positively selected. The source of these receptors is a man aged 25-45 years in good health.

The chain couples TRBV10-3 to TRBJ2-2; 10 nucleotides line up with TRBD2. The V segment lost 2 bases and the J segment 2 bases; nucleotides outside the gene matches: 2. Per the germline V gene, CDR1 is ENHRY and CDR2 is SYGVKD. The length of the CDR3 is 16 residues. CDR3 in DNA: TGTGCCATCAGTGAGCAACTAGCGGGAAACACCGGGGAGCTGTTTTTT. As protein: CAISEQLAGNTGELFF.

V usage is TRBV19 and J usage is TRBJ1-2; 7 bases agree with TRBD1. V lost 5 bases, J lost 2 bases, and 8 bases stayed unmatched. The length of the CDR3 is 15 residues. Germline V gives CDR1 LNHDA, CDR2 SQIVND (reference sequence). The CDR3 sequence is CASSSERQGNYGYTF. The CDR3 DNA follows: TGTGCCAGTAGTTCCGAGCGACAGGGAAACTATGGCTACACCTTC.

V usage is TRBV19 and J usage is TRBJ1-4; D not resolved. Trimming stripped 4 bases from V and 5 bases from J, with 11 bases between. This CDR3 comprises 14 residues. In germline, CDR1 is LNHDA, CDR2 SQIVND (reference sequence). Here the CDR3 DNA reads TGTGCCAGTAGTACTCAAGGCCCGAATGAAAAACTGTTTTTT. Protein: CASSTQGPNEKLFF.

The CDR3 loop is CATSRGPRNQPQHF. CDR3 sequence (DNA): TGTGCCACCAGCAGGGGGCCGAGGAATCAGCCCCAGCATTTT. The V and J genes are TRBV15 and TRBJ1-5; D is possibly TRBD1 (5 bases). The CDR3 extends over 14 amino acids. Per germline, CDR1 LNHNV and CDR2 YYDKDF (reference sequence). With 3 bases removed from V and 4 bases from J, the gap between germline ends came to 10 bases.

This chain uses TRBV28 with TRBJ2-1, with 10 bases lining up with TRBD1. This CDR3 region has 17 residues. Germline V CDR1 and CDR2: MDHEN, SYDVKM. The V gene end was trimmed by 1 base and the J gene end by 5 bases; junction bases not matched to a gene: 8. The CDR3 region is CASSLYPGQGFHNEQFF. The CDR3 DNA follows: TGTGCCAGCAGTTTATATCCGGGACAGGGGTTCCACAATGAGCAGTTCTTC.